This T cell receptor beta chain was recorded in a study of T-cell memory formation after mild COVID-19. Across the study: Clusters of TCRs were largely donor specific.

Notes on the study in general: The study found balanced CD4/CD8 in clones contracting day 15 to 85 and a CD4+ lean in later expanders. Most CD4+ clones that shrank were in CM and EM, while CD8+ ones turned up in EMRA.

The CDR3 covers 13 residues. The ends were cut back, 8 bases at V and 1 base at J, with 12 bases in the middle. For this clonotype: Its matching antigen is unknown.

Using constant-segment primers, 5'RACE produced TCR alpha and TCR beta cDNA libraries carrying sample barcodes and UMIs. Each CDR3 protein is one row after TCRdb ran MiXCR on the 5' RACE reads. The sample lists 360,000 or so distinct CDR3 sequences, 28% occurring once. This chain links TRBV12-3 or TRBV12-4 with TRBJ2-7; D is possibly TRBD2 (6 bases). The receptor comes from an adult woman who had mild COVID-19 (a few samples of this study predate the infection). Cell type and time point are not known. The sample was PBMCs or a T cell subset sorted from them (not recorded which). The CDR3 spells CASGWGDSYEQYF. CDR3 sequence (DNA): TGTGCCAGCGGGTGGGGGGATTCCTACGAGCAGTACTTC.